The 30 T cell receptor beta chains below were found in one sample sequenced in a study of blood T cell repertoires in COVID-19. The table came from immunoSEQ multiplex PCR; TCRdb's copy has only in-frame clones and leaves some out. The data show 250,000 to 350,000 clones, roughly 90% seen once. The sample was peripheral blood. These receptors came from a man aged 18 to 29 with active or convalescent COVID-19.

In this sample, this clone turned up once. This rearrangement joins TRBV21-1 to TRBJ1-2. TRBV21-1 is listed as a pseudogene. The CDR3 is 12 amino acids. The CDR3 region is CATEGGVRGYTF. The CDR3 DNA reads as TGTGCCACCGAGGGAGGGGTACGGGGCTACACCTTC.

This rearrangement joins TRBV14 to TRBJ1-2; D remains ambiguous. The V gene's germline CDR1 is SGHDN and CDR2 FVKESK. The CDR3 covers 17 residues. V was shortened by 5 bases and J by 3 bases, with 22 bases between the two germline ends. The CDR3 region is CASSGIREGRWDYGYTF. CDR3 DNA sequence: TGTGCCAGCAGCGGGATAAGGGAGGGAAGATGGGACTATGGCTACACCTTC.

This chain joins TRBV11-2 and TRBJ2-1; TRBD2 matches 8 bases. V lost 4 bases to trimming and J lost 8 bases; unmatched junction nucleotides: 1. Germline V gene sequence: CDR1 SGHAT, CDR2 FQNNGV. The CDR3 sequence is 12 residues long. CDR3 in DNA: TGTGCCAGCAGCTCGCGGGGGGATGAGCAGTTCTTC. It specifies CASSSRGDEQFF. Variable domain in full (rest from reference TRBV11-2 and TRBJ2-1): EAGVAQSPRYKIIEKRQSVAFWCNPISGHATLYWYQQILGQGPKLLIQFQNNGVVDDSQLPKDRFSAERLKGVDSTLKIQPAKLEDSAVYLCASSSRGDEQFFGPGTRLTVL.

This chain connects TRBV25-1 to TRBJ1-1, with D hard to call. There are 14 residues in the CDR3. The V and J ends lost 5 bases and 1 base respectively, with 11 bases between them. Looked up from germline, CDR1 is MGHDK and CDR2 is SYGVNS. CDR3: CASSSMGPNTEAFF. CDR3 nucleotides: TGTGCCAGCAGTTCTATGGGCCCGAACACTGAAGCTTTCTTT.

This chain uses TRBV28 with TRBJ2-1, with D possibly being TRBD2 (5 bases). CDR1 is MDHEN, CDR2 SYDVKM, per germline. Trimming pared 3 bases from V and 3 bases from J, leaving 9 bases between. This CDR3 is built from 14 residues. CDR3 sequence (DNA): TGTGCCAGCAGTTTGGGCGGGTTCTACAATGAGCAGTTCTTC. Protein product: CASSLGGFYNEQFF.

V and J are TRBV6-1 and TRBJ2-7; D might be TRBD1 (5 bases). V lost 2 bases and J lost 1, with 12 bases in between. Germline loops: CDR1 MNHNS, CDR2 SASEGT. The CDR3 totals 15 residues. The CDR3 is CASSESGILSYEQYF. In DNA, the CDR3 is TGTGCCAGCAGTGAATCAGGGATACTTTCCTACGAGCAGTACTTC.

The chain uses TRBV6-5 and TRBJ2-5; TRBD2 matches at 10 bases. The germline CDR1 and CDR2 sequences are MNHEY and SVGAGI. The junction had 7 bases not matched to a gene; V was cut back by 7 bases and J by 2 bases. There are 15 residues in the CDR3. The CDR3 reads CASNQLAGPQETQYF. DNA for the CDR3: TGTGCCAGCAATCAACTAGCGGGGCCGCAAGAGACCCAGTACTTC.

The chain recombines TRBV19 with TRBJ2-1; 8 bases are a match to TRBD2. The J segment lost 9 bases and the V segment lost 10 bases, leaving 14 bases of the junction unmatched. Germline V gene sequence: CDR1 LNHDA, CDR2 SQIVND (reference sequence). The CDR3 is 14 amino acids. The CDR3 region is CATSQTGGYGEQFF. The DNA for the CDR3 is TGTGCCACCTCCCAAACGGGAGGGTACGGTGAGCAGTTCTTC.

This rearrangement joins TRBV5-4 to TRBJ2-2; TRBD1 aligns across 8 bases. V lost 0 bases and J lost 4; bases outside the gene matches: 11. Germline V CDR1 and CDR2: SGHNT, YYREEE (reference sequence). The CDR3 spans 18 residues. The CDR3 region is CASSLGQGASGGTGELFF. In DNA form, the CDR3 reads TGTGCCAGCAGCTTGGGGCAGGGGGCGAGCGGAGGCACCGGGGAGCTGTTTTTT.

The chain joins TRBV28 to TRBJ1-1; D uncertain. This CDR3 has 14 amino acids. Germline V gene lookup returns CDR1 MDHEN and CDR2 SYDVKM. V was shortened by 3 bases and J by 5 bases, with 13 bases between the two germline ends. The CDR3 loop reads CASSFRGGVTEAFF. DNA for the CDR3: TGTGCCAGCAGTTTTCGTGGCGGGGTAACTGAAGCTTTCTTT.

V gene TRBV9 combines with J gene TRBJ2-3, with 12 bases aligning to TRBD2. The CDR3 length is 17 residues. With V trimmed by 0 bases and J by 3 bases, 5 bases remained unmatched. CDR1 is SGDLS and CDR2 is YYNGEE in the germline V gene. The CDR3 coding sequence is TGTGCCAGCAGCGTAGCTAGCGGGGGGGCCGGGACAGATACGCAGTATTTT. Translated: CASSVASGGAGTDTQYF.

The rearrangement uses TRBV5-1 and TRBJ2-7, with D possibly matching TRBD1 (7 bases). Germline CDR1 reads SGHRS; CDR2 reads YFSETQ. The length of the CDR3 is 13 residues. V was trimmed by 0 bases and J by 7 bases, leaving 11 bases between them. The CDR3 protein is CASSLEPGGEQYF. The CDR3 bases are TGCGCCAGCAGCTTGGAACCAGGGGGGGAGCAGTACTTC.

The J gene is TRBJ2-7, the V gene TRBV29-1; 7 positions agree with TRBD2. Germline V gene sequence: CDR1 SQVTM, CDR2 ANQGSEA. The CDR3 spans 14 residues. With V trimmed by 4 bases and J by 4 bases, 10 bases remained unmatched. In DNA, the CDR3 is TGCAGCGTTGTGGGGGGGGGACCTAGTTACGAGCAGTACTTC. Its protein product is CSVVGGGPSYEQYF.

J is TRBJ1-2 and V is TRBV2, with 10 bases matching TRBD1. Germline trimming cut 6 bases from V and 0 bases from J; bases unmatched to any gene: 4. CDR3 length equals 15 residues. In germline, CDR1 is SNHLY, CDR2 FYNNEI. The CDR3 DNA sequence: TGTGCCAGCAGGGACAGGGGGTTAGCTAACTATGGCTACACCTTC. Its translation is CASRDRGLANYGYTF. Drawing the rest from reference TRBV2 and TRBJ1-2, the complete variable domain is EPEVTQTPSHQVTQMGQEVILRCVPISNHLYFYWYRQILGQKVEFLVSFYNNEISEKSEIFDDQFSVERPDGSNFTLKIRSTKLEDSAMYFCASRDRGLANYGYTFGSGTRLTVV.

The J gene is TRBJ2-5, the V gene TRBV7-8; 9 bases are shared with TRBD2. Germline CDR1 reads SGHVS; CDR2 reads FQNEAQ. V shed 1 base, J shed 5 bases, and the junction held 8 bases outside the gene matches. CDR3 length: 16 amino acids. CDR3 nucleotides: TGTGCCAGCAGCTTAGGGGGCGGGAGGGCCTTGGAGACCCAGTACTTC. Translated: CASSLGGGRALETQYF.

V is TRBV3-1 (or the pseudogene TRBV3-2) and J is TRBJ2-3; maybe TRBD2 (6 bases). Germline CDR1 and CDR2: LGHDT and YNNKEL (reference sequence). This CDR3 has 15 amino acids. Trimming shortened V by 4 bases and J by 4 bases, and 15 bases separated the two germline ends. CDR3 bases: TGTGCCAGCAGCCGGGTGGGGGGTTCCGCAGATACGCAGTATTTT. It translates to CASSRVGGSADTQYF.

The chain employs TRBV20-1 and TRBJ2-1, with D perhaps matching TRBD1 (6 bases). This CDR3 contains 11 residues. The V and J ends lost 6 bases and 8 bases respectively, with 11 bases between them. From germline, CDR1 is DFQATT and CDR2 SNEGSKA (reference sequence). CDR3 residues: CSAQTGDEQFF. CDR3 DNA sequence: TGCAGTGCCCAGACAGGTGATGAGCAGTTCTTC.

The chain links TRBV24-1 to TRBJ2-7, with 14 bases lining up with TRBD2. This CDR3 is built from 16 residues. From germline, CDR1 is KGHDR and CDR2 SFDVKD. The J segment lost 5 bases and the V segment lost 1 base, leaving 3 bases of the junction unmatched. As DNA, the CDR3 is TGTGCCACCAGTGATTTATCGACTAGCGGGAGGGACGAGCAGTACTTC. As protein: CATSDLSTSGRDEQYF.

This clone came up many times. The V call is TRBV3-1 (or the pseudogene TRBV3-2), the J call TRBJ1-4; D might be TRBD1 (6 bases). Germline CDR1 LGHDT, CDR2 YNNKEL (reference sequence). Trimming removed 1 base from V and 0 bases from J, with 9 bases in between. CDR3 length equals 16 residues. In nucleotides, the CDR3 is TGTGCCAGCAGCCAAGGGACAGCCTCAACTAATGAAAAACTGTTTTTT. Its translation: CASSQGTASTNEKLFF.

V and J are TRBV28 and TRBJ1-4; the match to TRBD1 covers 10 bases. The CDR3 contains 15 residues. Germline V lookup: CDR1 MDHEN, CDR2 SYDVKM. With V trimmed by 2 bases and J by 11 bases, 8 bases remained unmatched. The CDR3 DNA reads TGTGCCAGCAGTTTAGGAGCGACAGGGGGCTTGAAACTGTTTTTT. Translating gives CASSLGATGGLKLFF.

This chain uses TRBV9 with TRBJ1-1; no clear D gene. The germline V gene encodes CDR1 SGDLS and CDR2 YYNGEE. This CDR3 has 13 residues. The ends were cut back, 4 bases at V and 8 bases at J, with 15 bases in the middle. The CDR3 DNA sequence: TGTGCCAGCAGCTCTCAATCGAGGCACGAAGCTTTCTTT. Amino acids: CASSSQSRHEAFF.

The chain has TRBV18 and TRBJ1-1; D is unclear. The CDR3 spans 13 residues. Looked up from germline, CDR1 is KGHSH and CDR2 is LQKENI. The V and J ends lost 2 bases and 2 bases respectively, with 6 bases between them. For the CDR3, the DNA is TGTGCCAGCTCACCAGACATCAACACTGAAGCTTTCTTT. Amino acids: CASSPDINTEAFF. The variable domain in full, completed from reference TRBV18 and TRBJ1-1, reads NAGVMQNPRHLVRRRGQEARLRCSPMKGHSHVYWYRQLPEEGLKFMVYLQKENIIDESGMPKERFSAEFPKEGPSILRIQQVVRGDSAAYFCASSPDINTEAFFGQGTRLTVV.

The CDR3 loop is CASSEGQVSYNEQFF. The CDR3, as DNA: TGTGCCAGCAGTGAAGGGCAGGTATCCTACAATGAGCAGTTCTTC. The chain employs TRBV6-1 and TRBJ2-1; D gene unclear. The germline gives CDR1 MNHNS, CDR2 SASEGT. Trimming stripped 1 base from V and 1 base from J, with 8 bases between. This CDR3 contains 15 residues.

The V gene is TRBV6-5, the J gene TRBJ2-7, with D hard to call. Trimming took off 7 bases at V and 7 bases at J, with 14 bases between the two ends. This CDR3 comprises 12 residues. The germline gives CDR1 MNHEY, CDR2 SVGAGI. Here the CDR3 DNA reads TGTGCCAGCAAATATGGAGCCGGAGAGCAGTACTTC. Translation gives CASKYGAGEQYF.

The gene calls are TRBV6-5 and TRBJ1-4; TRBD1 aligns across 7 bases. This CDR3 is built from 14 residues. The germline V gene encodes CDR1 MNHEY and CDR2 SVGAGI. Trimming removed 5 bases from V and 7 bases from J; junction bases left unmatched: 7. The CDR3 here is CASSPTGVAEKLFF. The CDR3 DNA sequence: TGTGCCAGCAGTCCTACAGGGGTGGCTGAAAAACTGTTTTTT.

V usage is TRBV19 and J usage is TRBJ1-1; no definite D call. This CDR3 spans 13 amino acids. Per germline, CDR1 LNHDA and CDR2 SQIVND (reference sequence). V shed 10 bases and J shed 0 bases, with 12 bases lying between them. This CDR3 reads CAISRGLNTEAFF. DNA for the CDR3: TGTGCCATCTCACGGGGATTGAACACTGAAGCTTTCTTT.

The chain has TRBV6-2 or TRBV6-3 and TRBJ1-1, with no clear D. This CDR3 region has 13 residues. V was clipped by 2 bases and J by 1 base, with 5 bases between them. CDR1 MNHEY and CDR2 SVGEGT come from the germline V gene. CDR3 nucleotides: TGTGCCAGCAGTTACGGGCCGAACACTGAAGCTTTCTTT. It yields the protein CASSYGPNTEAFF.

This rearrangement joins TRBV6-5 to TRBJ1-5; D perhaps matches TRBD1 (6 bases). V lost 7 bases to trimming and J lost 4 bases, with 11 bases between them. This CDR3 is 13 amino acids long. Germline V gene sequence: CDR1 MNHEY, CDR2 SVGAGI. CDR3 sequence: CASTRGPNQPQHF. In DNA, the CDR3 is TGTGCCAGCACCAGGGGTCCAAATCAGCCCCAGCATTTT.

As DNA, the CDR3 is TGTGCCAGCAAGGGGACAGCACCAGATACGCAGTATTTT. The encoded protein is CASKGTAPDTQYF. The chain combines TRBV6-5 with TRBJ2-3; 7 bases align to TRBD1. The germline gives CDR1 MNHEY, CDR2 SVGAGI. This CDR3 has 13 amino acids. After removal of 7 bases from V and 4 bases from J, the junction contained 5 bases not matched to a gene.

CDR3 in amino acids: CSVRRGTSTDTQYF. In DNA, the CDR3 is TGCAGCGTTCGGAGGGGAACTAGCACAGATACGCAGTATTTT. This sequence joins TRBV29-1 and TRBJ2-3; maybe TRBD2 (6 bases). Germline V gives CDR1 SQVTM, CDR2 ANQGSEA. Trimming cost V 5 bases and J 0 bases, with 12 bases left between them. This CDR3 is built from 14 residues.